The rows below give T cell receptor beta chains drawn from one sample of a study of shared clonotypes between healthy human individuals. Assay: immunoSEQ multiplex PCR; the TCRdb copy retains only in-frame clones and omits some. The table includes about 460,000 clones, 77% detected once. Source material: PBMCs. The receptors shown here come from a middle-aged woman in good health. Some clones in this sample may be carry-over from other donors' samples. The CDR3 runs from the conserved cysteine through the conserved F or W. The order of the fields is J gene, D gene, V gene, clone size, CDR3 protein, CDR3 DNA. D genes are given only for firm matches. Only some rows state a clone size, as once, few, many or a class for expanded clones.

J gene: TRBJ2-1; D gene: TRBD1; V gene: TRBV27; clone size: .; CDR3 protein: CASSRSRDRGYEQFF; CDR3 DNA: TGTGCCAGCAGCCGCTCCCGGGACAGGGGATATGAGCAGTTCTTC
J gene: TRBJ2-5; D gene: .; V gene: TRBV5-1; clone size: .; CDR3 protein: CASSPRTVSETQYF; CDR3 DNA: TGCGCCAGCAGCCCCCGGACGGTTTCTGAGACCCAGTACTTC
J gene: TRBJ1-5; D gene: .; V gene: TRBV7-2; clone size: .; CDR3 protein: CASSRFSNQPQHF; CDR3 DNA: TGTGCCAGCAGCAGATTTAGCAATCAGCCCCAGCATTTT
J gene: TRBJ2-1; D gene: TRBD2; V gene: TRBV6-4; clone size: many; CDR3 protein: CASSDSGGLGYNEQFF; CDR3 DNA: TGTGCCAGCAGTGACTCAGGGGGACTAGGCTACAATGAGCAGTTCTTC
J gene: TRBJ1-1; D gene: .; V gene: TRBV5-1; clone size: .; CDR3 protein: CASREGINTEAFF; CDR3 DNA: TGCGCCAGCAGGGAAGGGATCAACACTGAAGCTTTCTTT
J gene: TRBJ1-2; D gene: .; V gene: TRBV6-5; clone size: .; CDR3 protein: CASSYSIQEALRF; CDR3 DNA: TGTGCCAGCAGTTACTCGATCCAAGAGGCCCTTCGCTTC
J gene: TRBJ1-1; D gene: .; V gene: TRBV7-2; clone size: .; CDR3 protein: CASSWVPGGTEAFF; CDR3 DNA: TGTGCCAGCAGCTGGGTTCCCGGGGGCACTGAAGCTTTCTTT
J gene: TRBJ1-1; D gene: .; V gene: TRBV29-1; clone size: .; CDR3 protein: CSGAKASLNTEAFF; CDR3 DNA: TGCAGCGGGGCGAAGGCCAGCTTGAACACTGAAGCTTTCTTT
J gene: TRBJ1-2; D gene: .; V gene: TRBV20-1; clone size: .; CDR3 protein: CSAGPGDGYTF; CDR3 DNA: TGCAGTGCGGGACCGGGGGATGGCTACACCTTC
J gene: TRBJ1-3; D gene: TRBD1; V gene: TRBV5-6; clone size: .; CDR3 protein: CASSNRDRVNYGNTIYF; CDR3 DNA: TGTGCCAGCAGCAACCGGGACAGGGTCAACTATGGAAACACCATATATTTT
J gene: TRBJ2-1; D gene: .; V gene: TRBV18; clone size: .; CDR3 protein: CASSISEGEQFF; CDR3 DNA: TGTGCCAGCTCAATTTCAGAGGGTGAGCAGTTCTTC
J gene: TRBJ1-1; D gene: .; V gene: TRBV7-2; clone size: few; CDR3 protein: CASSLVGRGTEAFF; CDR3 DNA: TGTGCCAGCAGCTTAGTTGGGCGGGGGACTGAAGCTTTCTTT
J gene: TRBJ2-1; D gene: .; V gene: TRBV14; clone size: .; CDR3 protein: CASTQASGWANEQFF; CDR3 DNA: TGTGCCAGCACCCAAGCCAGCGGGTGGGCCAATGAGCAGTTCTTC
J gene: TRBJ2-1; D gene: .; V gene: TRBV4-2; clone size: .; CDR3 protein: CASSPQGHEQFF; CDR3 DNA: TGTGCCAGCAGCCCCCAGGGCCATGAGCAGTTCTTC
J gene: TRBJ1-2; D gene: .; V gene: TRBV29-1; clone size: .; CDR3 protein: CSVEVEGRGYTF; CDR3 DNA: TGCAGCGTTGAAGTCGAGGGGAGGGGCTACACCTTC
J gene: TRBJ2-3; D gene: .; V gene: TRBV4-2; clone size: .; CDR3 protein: CASSQDVLVSTDTQYF; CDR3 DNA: TGTGCCAGCAGCCAAGATGTACTAGTAAGCACAGATACGCAGTATTTT
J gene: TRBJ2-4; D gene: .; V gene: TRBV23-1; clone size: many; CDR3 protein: CASRGGASCLAKNIQYF; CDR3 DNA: TGCGCCAGCAGGGGCGGGGCCTCCTGTCTAGCCAAAAACATTCAGTACTTC
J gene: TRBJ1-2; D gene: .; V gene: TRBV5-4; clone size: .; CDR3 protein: CASSLEAGNYGYTF; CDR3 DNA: TGTGCCAGCAGCTTGGAAGCCGGAAACTATGGCTACACCTTC
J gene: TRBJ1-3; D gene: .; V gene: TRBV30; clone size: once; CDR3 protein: CAWSAYRVSYKTPQNTIYF; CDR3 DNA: TGTGCCTGGAGTGCGTACAGGGTATCTTATAAAACACCCCAAAACACCATATATTTT
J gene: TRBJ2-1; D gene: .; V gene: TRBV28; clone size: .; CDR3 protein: CASSYPGTSRSEQFF; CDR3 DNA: TGTGCCAGCAGTTATCCGGGCACTTCGAGGAGCGAGCAGTTCTTC